This TCR beta chain was sequenced for a study of PD-1 blockade in classical Hodgkin lymphoma. Study-wide results and limits: Some patients started nivolumab under 1 year after ASCT, and they were excluded. There remain no defined causes for the repertoire differences, which possibly reflect disease activity or prior therapy. Relapsed/refractory patients reportedly had lower baseline diversity than newly diagnosed patients.

V lost 3 bases, J lost 2 bases, and 12 bases lay in between. The CDR3 spans 15 residues. In germline, CDR1 is KGHSH, CDR2 LQKENI. Worth noting for this clone: The antigen is undetermined.

No patient escaped relapse after autologous stem cell transplantation, and brentuximab vedotin exposure varied. The data were produced by immunoSEQ multiplex PCR, yet TCRdb's version contains in-frame clones alone and is incomplete. The table records about 27,000 clones, 78% of them present only once. This clonotype was sampled from a human donor with classical Hodgkin lymphoma. The chain combines TRBV18 with TRBJ2-3, with D perhaps matching TRBD1 (6 bases). The sample in question was peripheral blood mononuclear cells (PBMCs), obtained before the second cycle of nivolumab. In nucleotides, the CDR3 is TGTGCCAGCTCACCGGGGGCCTCCTACACAGATACGCAGTATTTT. Its translation: CASSPGASYTDTQYF.